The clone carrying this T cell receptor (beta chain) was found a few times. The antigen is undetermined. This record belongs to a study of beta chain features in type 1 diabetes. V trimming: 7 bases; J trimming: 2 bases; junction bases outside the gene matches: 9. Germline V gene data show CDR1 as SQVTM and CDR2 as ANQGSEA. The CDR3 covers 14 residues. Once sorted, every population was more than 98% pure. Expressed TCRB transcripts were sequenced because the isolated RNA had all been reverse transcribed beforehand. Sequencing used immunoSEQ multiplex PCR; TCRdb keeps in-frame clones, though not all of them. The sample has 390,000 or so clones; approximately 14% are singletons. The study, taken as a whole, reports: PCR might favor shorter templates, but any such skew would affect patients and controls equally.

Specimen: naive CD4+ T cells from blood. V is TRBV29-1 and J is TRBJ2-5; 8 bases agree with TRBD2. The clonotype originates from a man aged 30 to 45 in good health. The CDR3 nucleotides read TGCAGCGCGATCGGCGGGGGGCCACAAGAGACCCAGTACTTC. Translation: CSAIGGGPQETQYF.